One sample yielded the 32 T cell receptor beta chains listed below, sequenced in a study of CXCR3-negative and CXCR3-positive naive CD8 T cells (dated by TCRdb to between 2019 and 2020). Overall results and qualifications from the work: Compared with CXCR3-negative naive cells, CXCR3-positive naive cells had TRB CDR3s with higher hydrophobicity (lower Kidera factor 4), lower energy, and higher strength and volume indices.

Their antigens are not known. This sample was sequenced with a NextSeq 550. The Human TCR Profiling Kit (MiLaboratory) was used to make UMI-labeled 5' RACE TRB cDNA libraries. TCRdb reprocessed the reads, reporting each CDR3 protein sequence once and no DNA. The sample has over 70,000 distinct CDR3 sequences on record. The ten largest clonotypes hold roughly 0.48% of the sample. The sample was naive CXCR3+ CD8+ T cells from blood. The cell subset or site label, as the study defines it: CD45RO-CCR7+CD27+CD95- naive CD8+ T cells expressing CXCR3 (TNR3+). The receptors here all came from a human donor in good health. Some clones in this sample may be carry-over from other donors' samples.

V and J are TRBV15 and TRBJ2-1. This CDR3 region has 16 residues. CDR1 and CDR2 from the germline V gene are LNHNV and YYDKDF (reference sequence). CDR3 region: CSTSRVGSSSYNEQFF.

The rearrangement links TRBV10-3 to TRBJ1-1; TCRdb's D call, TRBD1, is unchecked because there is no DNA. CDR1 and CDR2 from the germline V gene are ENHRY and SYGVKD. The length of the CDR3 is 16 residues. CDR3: CAISDPGQGVYTEAFF.

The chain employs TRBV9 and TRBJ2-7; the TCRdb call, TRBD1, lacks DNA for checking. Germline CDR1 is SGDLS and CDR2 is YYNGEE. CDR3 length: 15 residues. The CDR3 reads CASSTRQDRSYEQYF. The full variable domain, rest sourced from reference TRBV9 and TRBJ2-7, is DSGVTQTPKHLITATGQRVTLRCSPRSGDLSVYWYQQSLDQGLQFLIQYYNGEERAKGNILERFSAQQFPDLHSELNLSSLELGDSALYFCASSTRQDRSYEQYFGPGTRLTVT.

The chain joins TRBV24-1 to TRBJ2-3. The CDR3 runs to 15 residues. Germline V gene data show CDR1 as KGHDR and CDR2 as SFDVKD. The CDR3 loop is CATSDSLGSTDTQYF.

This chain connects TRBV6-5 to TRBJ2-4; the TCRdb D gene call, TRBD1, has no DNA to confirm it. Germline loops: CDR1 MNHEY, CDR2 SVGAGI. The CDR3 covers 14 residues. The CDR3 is CASREPGVNDIQYF.

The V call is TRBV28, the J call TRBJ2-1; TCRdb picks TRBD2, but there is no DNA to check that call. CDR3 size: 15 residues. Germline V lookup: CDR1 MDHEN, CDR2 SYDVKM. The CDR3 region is CASSYGLVVYNEQFF.

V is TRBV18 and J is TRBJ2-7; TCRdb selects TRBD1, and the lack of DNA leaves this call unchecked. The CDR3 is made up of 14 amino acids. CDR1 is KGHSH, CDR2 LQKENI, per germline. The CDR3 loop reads CASSPPGTGYEQYF.

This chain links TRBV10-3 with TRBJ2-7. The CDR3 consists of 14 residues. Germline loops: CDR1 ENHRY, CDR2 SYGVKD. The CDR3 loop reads CAISESGRTYEQYF.

The CDR3: CASSKGGVKPQETQYF. The chain couples TRBV21-1 to TRBJ2-5; checking the TCRdb D call of TRBD1 is not possible without DNA. TRBV21-1 is a listed pseudogene. This CDR3 has 16 residues.

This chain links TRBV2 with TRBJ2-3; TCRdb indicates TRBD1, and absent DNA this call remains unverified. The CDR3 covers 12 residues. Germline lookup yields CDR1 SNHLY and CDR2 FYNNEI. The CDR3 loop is CASSAHTDTQYF.

The CDR3 loop is CASSVASMETQYF. This chain connects TRBV9 to TRBJ2-5. The CDR3 has 13 amino acids. Germline-derived CDR1 and CDR2 are SGDLS and YYNGEE.

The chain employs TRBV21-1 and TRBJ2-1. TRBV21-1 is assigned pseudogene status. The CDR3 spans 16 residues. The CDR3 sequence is CASSKELAVPCNEQFF.

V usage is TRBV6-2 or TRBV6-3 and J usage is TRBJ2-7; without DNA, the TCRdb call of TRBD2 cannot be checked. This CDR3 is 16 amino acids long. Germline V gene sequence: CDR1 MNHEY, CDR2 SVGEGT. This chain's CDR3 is CASSYSLAGGAYEQYF.

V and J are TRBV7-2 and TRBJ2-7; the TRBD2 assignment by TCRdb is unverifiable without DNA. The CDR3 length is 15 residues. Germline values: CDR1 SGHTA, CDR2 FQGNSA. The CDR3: CASSLSPIPSYEQYF. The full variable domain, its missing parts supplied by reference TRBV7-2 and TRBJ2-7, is GAGVSQSPSNKVTEKGKDVELRCDPISGHTALYWYRQSLGQGLEFLIYFQGNSAPDKSGLPSDRFSAERTGGSVSTLTIQRTQQEDSAVYLCASSLSPIPSYEQYFGPGTRLTVT.

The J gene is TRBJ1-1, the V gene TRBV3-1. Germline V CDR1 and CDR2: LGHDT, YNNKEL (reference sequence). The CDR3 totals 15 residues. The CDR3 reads CASSSELTGNTEAFF.

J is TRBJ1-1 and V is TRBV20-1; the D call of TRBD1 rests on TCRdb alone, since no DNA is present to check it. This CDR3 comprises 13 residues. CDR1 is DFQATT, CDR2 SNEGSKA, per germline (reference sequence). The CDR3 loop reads CSAIGQGNTEAFF.

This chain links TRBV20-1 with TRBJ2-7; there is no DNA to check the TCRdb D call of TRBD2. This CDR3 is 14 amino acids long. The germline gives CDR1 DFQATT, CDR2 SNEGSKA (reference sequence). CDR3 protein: CNAESIAYSYEQYF.

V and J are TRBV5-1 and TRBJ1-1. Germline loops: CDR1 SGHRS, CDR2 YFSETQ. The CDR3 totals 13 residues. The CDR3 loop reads CASSLSVGTEAFF.

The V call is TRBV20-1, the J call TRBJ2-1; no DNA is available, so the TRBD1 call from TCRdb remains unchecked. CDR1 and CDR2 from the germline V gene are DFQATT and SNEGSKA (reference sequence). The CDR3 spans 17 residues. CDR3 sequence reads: CSAQGAHYDYEGNEQFF.

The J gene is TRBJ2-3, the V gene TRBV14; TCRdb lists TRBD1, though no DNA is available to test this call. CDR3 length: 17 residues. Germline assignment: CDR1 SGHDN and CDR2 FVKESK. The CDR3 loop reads CASSQEDTGTHGDTQYF.

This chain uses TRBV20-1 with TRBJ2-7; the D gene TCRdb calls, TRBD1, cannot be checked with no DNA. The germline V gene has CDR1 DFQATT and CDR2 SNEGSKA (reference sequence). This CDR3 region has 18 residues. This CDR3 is CSARVEDRGLSRPLEQYF.

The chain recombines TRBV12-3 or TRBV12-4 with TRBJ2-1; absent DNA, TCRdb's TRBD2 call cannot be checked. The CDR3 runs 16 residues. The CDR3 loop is CASSLSTSGSLDEQFF.

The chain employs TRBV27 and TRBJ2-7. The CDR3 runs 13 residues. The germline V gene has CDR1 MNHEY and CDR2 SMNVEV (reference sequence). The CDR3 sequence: CASSLRRSYEQYF.

The CDR3 reads CASSERVQDTQYF. The chain employs TRBV3-1 and TRBJ2-3. The CDR3 is made up of 13 amino acids. Germline lookup yields CDR1 LGHDT and CDR2 YNNKEL (reference sequence).

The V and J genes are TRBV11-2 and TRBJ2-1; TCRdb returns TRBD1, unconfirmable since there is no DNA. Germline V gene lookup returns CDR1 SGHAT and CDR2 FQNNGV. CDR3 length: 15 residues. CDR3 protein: CASSFGLGLDNEQFF.

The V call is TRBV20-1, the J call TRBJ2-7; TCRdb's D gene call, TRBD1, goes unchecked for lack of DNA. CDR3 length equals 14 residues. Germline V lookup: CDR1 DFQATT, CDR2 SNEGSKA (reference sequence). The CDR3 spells CSAPPEAVPYEQYF.

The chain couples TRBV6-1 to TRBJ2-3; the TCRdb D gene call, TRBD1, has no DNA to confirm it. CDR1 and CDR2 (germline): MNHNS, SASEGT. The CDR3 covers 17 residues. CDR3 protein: CASSEAHWAGGTDTQYF.

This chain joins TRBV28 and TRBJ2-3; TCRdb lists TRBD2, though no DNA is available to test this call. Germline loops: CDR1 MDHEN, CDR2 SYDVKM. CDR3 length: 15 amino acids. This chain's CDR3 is CASSLSPMGTDTQYF.

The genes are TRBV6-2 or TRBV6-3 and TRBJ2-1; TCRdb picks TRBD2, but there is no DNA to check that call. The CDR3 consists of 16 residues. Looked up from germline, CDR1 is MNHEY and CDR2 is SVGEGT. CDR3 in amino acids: CASSGPDGLVGDEQFF.

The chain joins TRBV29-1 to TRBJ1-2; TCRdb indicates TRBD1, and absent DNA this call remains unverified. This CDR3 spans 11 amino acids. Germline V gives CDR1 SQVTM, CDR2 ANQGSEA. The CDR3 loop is CSGDSYYGYTF.

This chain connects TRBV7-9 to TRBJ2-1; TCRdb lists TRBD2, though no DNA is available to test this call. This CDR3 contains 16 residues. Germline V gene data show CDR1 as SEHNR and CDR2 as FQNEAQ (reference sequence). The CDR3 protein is CASSSIRTSGSYEQFF. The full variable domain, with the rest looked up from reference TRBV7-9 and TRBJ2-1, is DTGVSQNPRHKITKRGQNVTFRCDPISEHNRLYWYRQTLGQGPEFLTYFQNEAQLEKSRLLSDRFSAERPKGSFSTLEIQRTEQGDSAMYLCASSSIRTSGSYEQFFGPGTRLTVL.

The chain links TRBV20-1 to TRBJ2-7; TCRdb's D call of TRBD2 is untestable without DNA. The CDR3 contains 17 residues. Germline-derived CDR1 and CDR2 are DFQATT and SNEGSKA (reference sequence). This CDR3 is CSARDSGTSGPPYEQYF.